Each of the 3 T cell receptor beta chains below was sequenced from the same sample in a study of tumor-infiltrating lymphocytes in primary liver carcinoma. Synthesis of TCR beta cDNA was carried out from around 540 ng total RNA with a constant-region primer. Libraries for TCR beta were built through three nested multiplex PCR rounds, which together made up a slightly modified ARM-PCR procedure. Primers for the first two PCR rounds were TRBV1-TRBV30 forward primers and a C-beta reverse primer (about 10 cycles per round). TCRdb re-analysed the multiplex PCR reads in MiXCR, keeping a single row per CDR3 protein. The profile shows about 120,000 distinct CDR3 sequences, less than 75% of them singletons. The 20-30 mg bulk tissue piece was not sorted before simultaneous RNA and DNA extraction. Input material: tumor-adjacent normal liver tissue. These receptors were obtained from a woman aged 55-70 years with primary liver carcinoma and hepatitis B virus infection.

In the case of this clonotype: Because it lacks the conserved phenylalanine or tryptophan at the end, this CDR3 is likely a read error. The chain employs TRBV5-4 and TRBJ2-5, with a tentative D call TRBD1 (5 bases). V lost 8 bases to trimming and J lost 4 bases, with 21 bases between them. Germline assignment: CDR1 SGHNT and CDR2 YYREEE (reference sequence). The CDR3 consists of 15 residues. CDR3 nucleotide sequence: TGTGCCAGGAGCCCAACGGTAGGGGAAAGAGAGACCCAGTACATC. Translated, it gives CARSPTVGERETQYI.

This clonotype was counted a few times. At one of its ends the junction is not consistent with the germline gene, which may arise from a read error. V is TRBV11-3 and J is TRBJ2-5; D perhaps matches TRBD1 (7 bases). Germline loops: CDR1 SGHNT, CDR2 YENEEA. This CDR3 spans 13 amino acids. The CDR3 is CASSRTGEETQHF. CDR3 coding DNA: TGTGCCAGCAGTCGCACAGGGGAGGAGACCCAGCACTTC. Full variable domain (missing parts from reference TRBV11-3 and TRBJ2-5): EAGVVQSPRYKIIEKKQPVAFWCNPISGHNTLYWYLQNLGQGPELLIRYENEEAVDDSQLPKDRFSAERLKGVDSTLKIQPAELGDSAVYLCASSRTGEETQHFGPGTRLLVL.

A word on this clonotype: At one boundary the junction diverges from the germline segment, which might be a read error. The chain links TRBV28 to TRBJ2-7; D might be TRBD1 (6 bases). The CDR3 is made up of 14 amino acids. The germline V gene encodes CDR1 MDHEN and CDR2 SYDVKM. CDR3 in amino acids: CASILGACAYERYF. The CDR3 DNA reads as TGTGCCAGCATCCTGGGGGCTTGCGCCTACGAGCGGTACTTC.